This T cell receptor (beta chain) emerged from a study of blood T cell repertoires in COVID-19. The CDR3 has 18 amino acids. Germline CDR1 reads SGHKS; CDR2 reads YYEKEE (reference sequence). V lost 4 bases, J lost 4 bases, and 24 bases lay in between. Clones were sequenced by immunoSEQ multiplex PCR, and TCRdb holds only the in-frame ones, with some missing. The sample yields about 150,000 clones, 85% to 90% seen once. The rearrangement uses TRBV5-5 and TRBJ2-1; maybe TRBD1 (6 bases). The sample was peripheral blood. This TCR came from a woman in her forties with acute or convalescent COVID-19. The CDR3 coding sequence is TGTGCCAGCAGCCTGGGGTTGTTCTCCGGGACAAATTACAATGAGCAGTTCTTC. This translates into CASSLGLFSGTNYNEQFF.